Below, 30 T cell receptor beta chains from the same sample are listed, as sequenced in a study of blood T cell repertoires in COVID-19. Profiled with immunoSEQ multiplex PCR; TCRdb holds only in-frame clones, not every one. The sample lists about 370,000 clones, nearly 90% seen once, with about 6.8% in the top ten. The sample comprised peripheral blood. These receptors were obtained from a man between 18 and 35 years old with active or convalescent COVID-19.

V and J are TRBV6-2 or TRBV6-3 and TRBJ1-4, with 7 bases fitting TRBD1. J lost 2 bases, V lost 4 bases, and 10 bases had no gene match. The CDR3 has 17 residues. Germline values: CDR1 MNHEY, CDR2 SVGEGT. CDR3 amino acids: CASSSPNRGPTNEKLFF. The CDR3 nucleotides read TGTGCCAGCAGTTCTCCAAACAGGGGACCCACTAATGAAAAACTGTTTTTT.

The rearrangement links TRBV9 to TRBJ1-1, with D maybe TRBD1 (5 bases). Germline V lookup: CDR1 SGDLS, CDR2 YYNGEE. V dropped 3 bases and J dropped 1 base, with 13 bases sitting between them. The CDR3 sequence is 15 residues long. The CDR3 region has the DNA TGTGCCAGCAGCGCTCATTCTGGGGCGAACACTGAAGCTTTCTTT. Protein sequence: CASSAHSGANTEAFF.

The gene calls are TRBV19 and TRBJ1-5; no clear D. The germline V gene has CDR1 LNHDA and CDR2 SQIVND (reference sequence). Trimming pared 3 bases from V and 6 bases from J, leaving 15 bases between. The CDR3 covers 15 residues. CDR3 sequence: CASSISSSLGQPQHF. The CDR3 bases are TGTGCCAGTAGTATTTCAAGCAGTCTAGGTCAGCCCCAGCATTTT.

The chain couples TRBV12-3 or TRBV12-4 to TRBJ2-1; the D gene is possibly TRBD1 (5 bases). This CDR3 region has 13 residues. V lost 3 bases to trimming and J lost 7 bases, with 10 bases between them. The CDR3 sequence: CASSFTGWNEQFF. The CDR3 DNA sequence: TGTGCCAGCAGTTTTACAGGTTGGAATGAGCAGTTCTTC.

The chain carries TRBV29-1 and TRBJ1-2; D is undetermined. Trimming pared 4 bases from V and 4 bases from J, leaving 10 bases between. This CDR3 has 12 amino acids. The V gene's germline CDR1 is SQVTM and CDR2 ANQGSEA. CDR3 residues: CSVVSPGYGYTF. The DNA of the CDR3 is TGCAGCGTTGTTAGCCCGGGCTATGGCTACACCTTC.

V usage is TRBV5-1 and J usage is TRBJ2-2, with 15 positions matching TRBD2. The CDR3 is made up of 19 amino acids. V lost 0 bases and J lost 8; bases outside the gene matches: 11. CDR1 and CDR2 from the germline V gene are SGHRS and YFSETQ. The CDR3 reads CASSLAVYGTSGRFGELFF. The DNA for the CDR3 is TGCGCCAGCAGCTTGGCCGTTTATGGGACTAGCGGGAGGTTTGGGGAGCTGTTTTTT.

CDR3 DNA: TGTGCCACCAGCAGAGCGCGGGGGTCCGGCGATGAGCAGTTCTTC. Its translation is CATSRARGSGDEQFF. The chain couples TRBV15 to TRBJ2-1; 7 positions match TRBD2. The length of the CDR3 is 15 residues. V shed 1 base and J 8 bases; nucleotides not matched to a gene: 8. CDR1 is LNHNV and CDR2 is YYDKDF in the germline V gene (reference sequence). Variable domain in full (rest from reference TRBV15 and TRBJ2-1): DAMVIQNPRYQVTQFGKPVTLSCSQTLNHNVMYWYQQKSSQAPKLLFHYYDKDFNNEADTPDNFQSRRPNTSFCFLDIRSPGLGDTAMYLCATSRARGSGDEQFFGPGTRLTVL.

This clone appeared a single time. This sequence joins TRBV18 and TRBJ2-1, with D hard to call. The V and J ends lost 3 bases and 3 bases respectively, with 3 bases between them. CDR3 length: 12 amino acids. CDR1 KGHSH and CDR2 LQKENI come from the germline V gene. CDR3 DNA sequence: TGTGCCAGCTCACCCGGCTACAATGAGCAGTTCTTC. Amino acid sequence: CASSPGYNEQFF.

The table lists this clone with a few counts. The V gene is TRBV29-1, the J gene TRBJ2-1; TRBD1 aligns across 9 bases. Germline lookup yields CDR1 SQVTM and CDR2 ANQGSEA. This CDR3 spans 14 amino acids. Germline trimming cut 5 bases from V and 11 bases from J; bases unmatched to any gene: 13. For the CDR3, the DNA is TGCAGCGTTCGCGGGACAGGGAAGGACGTTAAGCAGTTCTTC. It yields the protein CSVRGTGKDVKQFF.

This clone came up once. This chain uses TRBV6-6 with TRBJ2-3; 9 bases agree with TRBD2. Germline CDR1 is MNHNY and CDR2 is SVGAGI (reference sequence). V was pared by 3 bases and J by 1 base, with 5 bases of the junction left unmatched. The CDR3 sequence is 16 residues long. The CDR3: CASSYLLAGGTDTQYF. CDR3 coding DNA: TGTGCCAGCAGTTATTTATTAGCGGGAGGCACAGATACGCAGTATTTT.

The rearrangement uses TRBV9 and TRBJ2-7; 14 bases are shared with TRBD2. J was trimmed by 3 bases and V by 3 bases; bases with no gene match: 11. Germline values: CDR1 SGDLS, CDR2 YYNGEE. The CDR3 is made up of 18 amino acids. The CDR3 is CASSAGLAGGPSHYEQYF. DNA for the CDR3: TGTGCCAGCAGCGCCGGACTAGCGGGAGGTCCTTCTCACTACGAGCAGTACTTC.

For this clone: An end of the junction differs from the germline gene, which may be a read error. The V and J genes are TRBV7-3 and TRBJ2-6; D possibly corresponds to TRBD1 (5 bases). CDR3 size: 16 residues. The germline V gene has CDR1 SGHTA and CDR2 FQGTGA. The DNA of the CDR3 is TGTGCCAGCAGCTTAATGGGCCGCTCTGGGGCCAACGTGCTGACTTTC. Protein product: CASSLMGRSGANVLTF.

A few counts support this clone. The chain combines TRBV19 with TRBJ1-3; 7 bases are shared with TRBD1. This CDR3 contains 16 residues. Trimming at V came to 5 bases and at J to 1 base, leaving 8 bases not matched to a gene. In germline, CDR1 is LNHDA, CDR2 SQIVND (reference sequence). This chain's CDR3 is CASSAPGTASGNTIYF. CDR3 nucleotides: TGTGCCAGTAGTGCACCCGGGACAGCATCTGGAAACACCATATATTTT.

CDR3 nucleotides: TGTGCCATCAGTGTGCAGCAGGGAGGCACTGAAGCTTTCTTT. It specifies CAISVQQGGTEAFF. The chain employs TRBV10-3 and TRBJ1-1, with D possibly matching TRBD1 (5 bases). The CDR3 length is 14 residues. The germline V gene encodes CDR1 ENHRY and CDR2 SYGVKD. Trimming removed 4 bases at V and 4 bases at J, with 13 bases between.

The chain is built from TRBV30 and TRBJ2-5, with 8 bases fitting TRBD2. V lost 1 base, J lost 0 bases, and 1 base stayed unmatched. This CDR3 spans 14 amino acids. From germline, CDR1 is GTSNPN and CDR2 SVGIG (reference sequence). The CDR3 nucleotides are TGTGCCTGGAGTGGACTAGCGTACCAAGAGACCCAGTACTTC. Its translation: CAWSGLAYQETQYF.

The rearrangement links TRBV2 to TRBJ1-2, with D tentatively TRBD1 (5 bases). Looked up from germline, CDR1 is SNHLY and CDR2 is FYNNEI. Trimming removed 6 bases at V and 8 bases at J, with 19 bases between. This CDR3 comprises 14 residues. The CDR3, as DNA: TGTGCCAGCAGCTCCCAAATCGCAGGGAACGGCTACACCTTC. Its translation: CASSSQIAGNGYTF.

CDR3 region: CASSQDKSRTGDGNTIYF. The CDR3 DNA is TGTGCCAGCAGCCAAGATAAGTCCCGGACGGGGGATGGAAACACCATATATTTT. The rearrangement links TRBV4-2 to TRBJ1-3, with D possibly being TRBD1 (5 bases). This CDR3 has 18 amino acids. V gave up 0 bases and J gave up 3 bases, with 18 bases separating them. Germline CDR1 and CDR2: LGHNA and YNFKEQ.

The chain recombines TRBV7-9 with TRBJ2-7; no definite D call. This CDR3 is 12 amino acids long. Germline CDR1 reads SEHNR; CDR2 reads FQNEAQ (reference sequence). The ends were cut back, 5 bases at V and 2 bases at J, with 7 bases in the middle. Written as DNA, the CDR3 is TGTGCCAGCAGCCACGGTACCTACGAGCAGTACTTC. It is translated as CASSHGTYEQYF. The full variable domain, rest sourced from reference TRBV7-9 and TRBJ2-7, is DTGVSQNPRHKITKRGQNVTFRCDPISEHNRLYWYRQTLGQGPEFLTYFQNEAQLEKSRLLSDRFSAERPKGSFSTLEIQRTEQGDSAMYLCASSHGTYEQYFGPGTRLTVT.

This clone appeared a single time. The chain recombines TRBV9 with TRBJ2-5; D is undetermined. The V gene lost 3 bases and the J gene lost 4 bases, with 10 bases spanning the gap. The CDR3 is made up of 13 amino acids. Germline values: CDR1 SGDLS, CDR2 YYNGEE. CDR3 residues: CASSGGSLETQYF. CDR3 nucleotide sequence: TGTGCCAGCAGCGGTGGCTCCTTAGAGACCCAGTACTTC. Combining the CDR3 with reference TRBV9 and TRBJ2-5 gives the whole variable domain DSGVTQTPKHLITATGQRVTLRCSPRSGDLSVYWYQQSLDQGLQFLIQYYNGEERAKGNILERFSAQQFPDLHSELNLSSLELGDSALYFCASSGGSLETQYFGPGTRLLVL.

This clone was counted a single time. This chain connects TRBV24-1 to TRBJ2-5, with 7 bases identical to TRBD2. CDR1 is KGHDR and CDR2 is SFDVKD in the germline V gene. There are 16 residues in the CDR3. V shed 3 bases, J shed 2 bases, and the junction held 8 bases outside the gene matches. The DNA of the CDR3 is TGTGCCACCAGTGATCACCATGTGGGAGGGCAAGAGACCCAGTACTTC. It is translated as CATSDHHVGGQETQYF.

This chain connects TRBV28 to TRBJ2-4; 7 positions match TRBD2. CDR1 MDHEN and CDR2 SYDVKM come from the germline V gene. V gave up 3 bases and J gave up 4 bases; unmatched junction bases: 9. The CDR3 loop spans 16 amino acids. The CDR3 DNA sequence: TGTGCCAGCAGTTTGCCGTCTGCGGGAGCTAAAAACATTCAGTACTTC. Translating gives CASSLPSAGAKNIQYF.

The V gene is TRBV2, the J gene TRBJ2-1, with 15 bases aligning to TRBD2. The length of the CDR3 is 15 residues. Germline V CDR1 and CDR2: SNHLY, FYNNEI. The trim removed 6 bases at V and 7 bases at J, leaving 4 bases unmatched. For the CDR3, the DNA is TGTGCCAGCAGAGCGGGACTAGCGGGAGGAAATGAGCAGTTCTTC. Encoded protein: CASRAGLAGGNEQFF.

The chain has TRBV28 and TRBJ1-2, with a tentative D call TRBD1 (6 bases). CDR1 is MDHEN, CDR2 SYDVKM, per germline. The CDR3 covers 12 residues. Trimming cost V 2 bases and J 8 bases, with 9 bases left between them. CDR3 amino acids: CASSLTGMGYTF. In DNA, the CDR3 is TGTGCCAGCAGTTTAACAGGGATGGGCTACACCTTC.

J is TRBJ2-7 and V is TRBV4-3; 7 bases are a match to TRBD1. Trimming took 2 bases from V and 2 from J; bases not matched to a gene: 6. The length of the CDR3 is 15 residues. Germline assignment: CDR1 LGHNA and CDR2 YSLEER. Written as DNA, the CDR3 is TGCGCCAGCAGCCAACGGACAGGTAGCCCCTACGAGCAGTACTTC. Translation gives CASSQRTGSPYEQYF.

This rearrangement joins TRBV4-3 to TRBJ1-2; D call uncertain. The V end lost 0 bases, the J end lost 4 bases, and 9 bases lay between the germline ends. Germline-derived CDR1 and CDR2 are LGHNA and YSLEER. CDR3 length: 14 residues. DNA for the CDR3: TGCGCCAGCAGCCAAGACGTGCTAAGCTATGGCTACACCTTC. Amino acids: CASSQDVLSYGYTF.

The V call is TRBV11-2, the J call TRBJ2-1; perhaps TRBD2 as D (6 bases). The CDR3 runs 13 residues. The ends were cut back, 1 base at V and 9 bases at J, with 10 bases in the middle. Looked up from germline, CDR1 is SGHAT and CDR2 is FQNNGV. CDR3 residues: CASSLGAGTEQFF. For the CDR3, the DNA is TGTGCCAGCAGCTTAGGGGCGGGGACTGAGCAGTTCTTC.

This chain joins TRBV5-6 and TRBJ2-3; D perhaps matches TRBD2 (5 bases). The CDR3 covers 15 residues. Germline CDR1 is SGHDT and CDR2 is YYEEEE. The ends were cut back, 4 bases at V and 3 bases at J, with 15 bases in the middle. This CDR3 is CASSNRGLPTDTQYF. The CDR3 nucleotides are TGTGCCAGCAGCAACCGGGGTTTACCTACAGATACGCAGTATTTT.

CDR3 amino acids: CASSFLLGGEQYF. Written as DNA, the CDR3 is TGTGCCAGCAGTTTCCTTTTGGGGGGGGAGCAGTACTTC. The V call is TRBV27, the J call TRBJ2-7; 7 positions match TRBD2. Trimming took 3 bases from V and 7 from J; bases not matched to a gene: 6. The V gene's germline CDR1 is MNHEY and CDR2 SMNVEV (reference sequence). The CDR3 contains 13 residues.

The chain has TRBV27 and TRBJ1-5; the match to TRBD1 covers 11 bases. Germline values: CDR1 MNHEY, CDR2 SMNVEV (reference sequence). After removal of 6 bases from V and 7 bases from J, the junction contained 8 bases not matched to a gene. The CDR3 length is 15 residues. The CDR3 coding sequence is TGTGCCAGCAGCCGGACAGGGGGCGCAGGGCAGCCCCAGCATTTT. Its translation: CASSRTGGAGQPQHF.

This chain uses TRBV27 with TRBJ2-3; the D gene is possibly TRBD1 (6 bases). The CDR3 covers 15 residues. Trimming removed 4 bases at V and 2 bases at J, with 13 bases between. Germline CDR1 reads MNHEY; CDR2 reads SMNVEV (reference sequence). CDR3 residues: CASSSGQIDTDTQYF. The CDR3 DNA reads TGTGCCAGCAGTTCCGGACAGATAGACACAGATACGCAGTATTTT.